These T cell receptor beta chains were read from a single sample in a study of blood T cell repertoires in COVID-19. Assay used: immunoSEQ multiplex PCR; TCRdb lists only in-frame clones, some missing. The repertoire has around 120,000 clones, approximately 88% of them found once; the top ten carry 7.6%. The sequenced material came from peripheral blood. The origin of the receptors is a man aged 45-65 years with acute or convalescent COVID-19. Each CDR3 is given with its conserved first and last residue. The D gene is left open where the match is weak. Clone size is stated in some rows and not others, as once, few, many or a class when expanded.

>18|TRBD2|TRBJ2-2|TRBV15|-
CATAILAGVKRGTGELFF
TGTGCCACCGCAATACTAGCGGGAGTTAAAAGGGGCACCGGGGAGCTGTTTTTT
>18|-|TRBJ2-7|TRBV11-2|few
CASSLVVWVYRGRDEQYF
TGTGCCAGCAGCTTAGTGGTTTGGGTTTACAGGGGGAGGGACGAGCAGTACTTC
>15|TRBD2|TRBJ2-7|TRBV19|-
CASSNGAGGPYEQYF
TGTGCCAGTAGTAATGGAGCGGGAGGGCCCTACGAGCAGTACTTC
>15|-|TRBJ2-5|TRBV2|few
CASSLDSQYQETQYF
TGTGCCAGCAGTTTGGACAGCCAGTACCAAGAGACCCAGTACTTC
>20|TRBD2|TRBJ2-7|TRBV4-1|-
CASSQDRVGRRTRSGGEQYF
TGCGCCAGCAGCCAAGATAGGGTGGGACGGAGGACGAGGAGCGGGGGGGAGCAGTACTTC
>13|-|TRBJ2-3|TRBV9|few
CASSLGPADTQYF
TGTGCCAGCAGCTTAGGGCCCGCAGATACGCAGTATTTT
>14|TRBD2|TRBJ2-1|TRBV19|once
CASRWTSGGNEQFF
TGTGCCAGTAGGTGGACTAGCGGGGGCAATGAGCAGTTCTTC
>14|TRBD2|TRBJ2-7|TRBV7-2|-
CASSLSGSSYEQYF
TGTGCCAGCAGCTTAAGCGGGAGCTCCTACGAGCAGTACTTC
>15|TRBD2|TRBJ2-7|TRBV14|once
CASSPLGGESYEQYF
TGTGCCAGCAGCCCACTTGGGGGGGAAAGTTACGAGCAGTACTTC
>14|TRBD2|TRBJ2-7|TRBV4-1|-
CASSPRLATYEQYF
TGCGCCAGCAGCCCGCGACTAGCCACCTACGAGCAGTACTTC
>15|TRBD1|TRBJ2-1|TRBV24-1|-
CATSEMDRDGSEQFF
TGTGCCACCAGTGAGATGGACAGGGATGGAAGTGAGCAGTTCTTC
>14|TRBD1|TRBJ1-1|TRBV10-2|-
CASRGQGANTEAFF
TGCGCCAGCAGGGGACAGGGAGCGAACACTGAAGCTTTCTTT
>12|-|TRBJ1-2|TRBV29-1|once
CSVDNRESGYTF
TGCAGCGTTGATAACAGGGAGAGCGGCTACACCTTC
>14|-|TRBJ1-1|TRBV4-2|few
CASTPGVMNTEAFF
TGTGCCAGTACCCCCGGGGTGATGAACACTGAAGCTTTCTTT
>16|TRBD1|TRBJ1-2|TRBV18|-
CASSPSPGQGPYGYTF
TGTGCCAGCTCACCATCTCCGGGACAGGGACCGTATGGCTACACCTTC
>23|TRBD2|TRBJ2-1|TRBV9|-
CASSPSFPTGLAGSPSSYNEQFF
TGTGCCAGCAGCCCTAGTTTTCCAACGGGACTAGCGGGATCCCCCAGCTCCTACAATGAGCAGTTCTTC
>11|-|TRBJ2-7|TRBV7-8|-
CASSPKHEQYF
TGTGCCAGCAGCCCCAAGCACGAGCAGTACTTC
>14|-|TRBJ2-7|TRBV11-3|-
CASSISDSSYEQYF
TGTGCCAGCAGCATAAGCGACTCTTCCTACGAGCAGTACTTC
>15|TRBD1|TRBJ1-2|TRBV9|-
CASSLRGTGATGYTF
TGTGCCAGCAGCCTTAGAGGGACAGGGGCGACTGGCTACACCTTC
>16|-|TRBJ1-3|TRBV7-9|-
CASSRWGVDSGNTIYF
TGTGCCAGCAGCCGGTGGGGGGTCGACTCTGGAAACACCATATATTTT
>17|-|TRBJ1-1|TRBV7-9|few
CASSFTADLRGNTEAFF
TGTGCCAGCAGCTTTACGGCAGACCTCAGAGGGAACACTGAAGCTTTCTTT
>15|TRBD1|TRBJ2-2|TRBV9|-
CASSGATGGTGELFF
TGTGCCAGCAGCGGAGCGACAGGGGGCACCGGGGAGCTGTTTTTT
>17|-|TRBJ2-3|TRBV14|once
CASSQPPMGAYTDTQYF
TGTGCCAGCAGCCAGCCCCCGATGGGGGCCTACACAGATACGCAGTATTTT
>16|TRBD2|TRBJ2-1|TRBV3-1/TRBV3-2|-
CASSQGAGGARNEQFF
TGTGCCAGCAGCCAAGGAGCGGGAGGGGCCAGGAATGAGCAGTTCTTC
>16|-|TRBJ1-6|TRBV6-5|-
CASSYQGTRYNSPLHF
TGTGCCAGCAGTTACCAGGGGACCCGCTATAATTCACCCCTCCACTTT
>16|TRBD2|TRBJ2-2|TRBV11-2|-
CASSLSGRADTGELFF
TGTGCCAGCAGTCTAAGCGGGAGGGCCGACACCGGGGAGCTGTTTTTT
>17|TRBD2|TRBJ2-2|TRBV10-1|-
CASSDRLAGWKSGELFF
TGCGCCAGCAGTGACAGACTAGCGGGATGGAAATCCGGGGAGCTGTTTTTT
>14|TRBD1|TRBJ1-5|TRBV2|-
CASSVSGGGQPQHF
TGTGCCAGCAGTGTGTCAGGGGGCGGTCAGCCCCAGCATTTT
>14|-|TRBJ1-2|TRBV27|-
CASSDSASLDGYTF
TGTGCCAGCAGTGACAGTGCCTCTCTCGATGGCTACACCTTC
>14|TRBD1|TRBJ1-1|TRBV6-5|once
CASLRQGKNTEAFF
TGTGCCAGCCTTCGACAGGGAAAGAACACTGAAGCTTTCTTT
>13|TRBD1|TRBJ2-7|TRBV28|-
CASRSGQAYEQYF
TGTGCCAGCAGGTCCGGACAGGCCTACGAGCAGTACTTC
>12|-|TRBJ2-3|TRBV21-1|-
CAIPGLWDTQYF
TGTGCCATCCCGGGTCTGTGGGATACGCAGTATTTT
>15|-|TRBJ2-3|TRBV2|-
CASSEGFSDTDTQYF
TGTGCCAGCAGTGAAGGTTTTAGCGACACAGATACGCAGTATTTT
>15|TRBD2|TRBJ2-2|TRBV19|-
CASSIDSGRPGELFF
TGTGCCAGTAGTATAGATAGCGGGAGACCCGGGGAGCTGTTTTTT
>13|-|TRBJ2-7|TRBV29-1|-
CSVAQGVRYEQYF
TGCAGCGTTGCACAGGGAGTACGCTACGAGCAGTACTTC
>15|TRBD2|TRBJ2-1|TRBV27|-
CASSSGTSGYNEQFF
TGTGCCAGCTCGTCTGGAACTAGCGGATACAATGAGCAGTTCTTC
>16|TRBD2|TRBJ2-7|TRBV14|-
CASSQDRLAGLYEQYF
TGTGCCAGCAGCCAAGATCGCCTAGCGGGGTTATACGAGCAGTACTTC
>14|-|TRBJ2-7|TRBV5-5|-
CASSLGQGKYEQYF
TGTGCCAGCAGCCTCGGCCAGGGCAAATACGAGCAGTACTTC
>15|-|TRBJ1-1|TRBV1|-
CTSSPIQGADTEAFF
TGCACCAGCAGCCCAATACAGGGGGCGGACACTGAAGCTTTCTTT
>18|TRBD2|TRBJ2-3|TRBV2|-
CASSALAGGDLSTDTQYF
TGTGCCAGCAGTGCCTTAGCGGGGGGGGACCTAAGCACAGATACGCAGTATTTT
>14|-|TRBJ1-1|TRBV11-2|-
CASSLLGVNTEAFF
TGTGCCAGCAGCTTACTCGGGGTGAACACTGAAGCTTTCTTT
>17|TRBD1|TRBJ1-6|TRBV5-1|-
CASSLEGTEAANSPLHF
TGCGCCAGCAGCTTGGAGGGGACAGAGGCAGCGAATTCACCCCTCCACTTT
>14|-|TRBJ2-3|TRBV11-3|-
CASSLVSTADTQYF
TGTGCCAGCAGCTTAGTTAGTACGGCAGATACGCAGTATTTT
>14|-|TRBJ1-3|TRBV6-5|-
CASRRGDSGNTIYF
TGTGCCAGCAGGCGGGGGGACTCTGGAAACACCATATATTTT
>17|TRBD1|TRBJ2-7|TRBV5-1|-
CASSLVRTGTGAYEQYF
TGCGCCAGCAGCTTGGTGAGAACCGGGACAGGGGCCTACGAGCAGTACTTC
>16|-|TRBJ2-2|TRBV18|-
CASSPRQGGPTGELFF
TGTGCCAGCTCACCACGCCAGGGCGGACCCACCGGGGAGCTGTTTTTT
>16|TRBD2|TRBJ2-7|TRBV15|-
CATSREVSGRGSEQYF
TGTGCCACCAGCAGAGAAGTCAGCGGGAGGGGGTCCGAGCAGTACTTC
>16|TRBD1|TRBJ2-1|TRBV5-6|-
CASSPEQGAAYNEQFF
TGTGCCAGCAGCCCGGAACAGGGGGCGGCCTACAATGAGCAGTTCTTC
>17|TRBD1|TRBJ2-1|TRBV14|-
CASSQVLGQTFYNEQFF
TGTGCCAGCAGCCAAGTTCTGGGACAGACCTTTTACAATGAGCAGTTCTTC
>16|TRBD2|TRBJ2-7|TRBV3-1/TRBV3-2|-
CASSQDELAGVYEQYF
TGTGCCAGCAGCCAAGATGAACTAGCGGGAGTTTACGAGCAGTACTTC
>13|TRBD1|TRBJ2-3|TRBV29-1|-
CSVDRDGSHTQYF
TGCAGCGTCGACAGGGATGGGAGTCATACGCAGTATTTT
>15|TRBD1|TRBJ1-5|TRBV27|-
CASSFQGESNQPQHF
TGTGCCAGCAGTTTTCAGGGGGAGTCCAATCAGCCCCAGCATTTT
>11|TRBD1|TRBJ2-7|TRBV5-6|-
CASSYGQGRYF
TGTGCCAGCAGCTACGGACAGGGGCGGTACTTC
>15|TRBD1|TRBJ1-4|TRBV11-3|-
CASSPRTTGEEKLFF
TGTGCCAGCAGCCCCCGTACGACAGGGGAGGAAAAACTGTTTTTT